This entry lists 24 T cell receptor beta chains sequenced from one sample in a study of blood T cell repertoires in COVID-19. Clones were read by immunoSEQ multiplex PCR, and TCRdb kept only the in-frame ones, dropping some. The data contain around 230,000 clones, 82% of them singletons. Material for sequencing was PBMCs or T cells enriched from blood (not recorded which). The receptors stem from a man in his forties or fifties who had recovered from COVID-19.

The rearrangement joins TRBV19 to TRBJ1-1; tentative D call: TRBD1 (6 bases). Looked up from germline, CDR1 is LNHDA and CDR2 is SQIVND (reference sequence). V lost 6 bases and J 1 base, leaving 33 bases between the germline ends. The CDR3 spans 21 residues. The CDR3 here is CASSTPGARRNTEPRNTEAFF. CDR3 bases: TGTGCCAGTAGCACACCAGGGGCGCGTAGGAACACGGAGCCTCGGAACACTGAAGCTTTCTTT.

In its sample, this clone was seen a few times. The CDR3, as DNA: TGTGCCAGCTCTCGGGAAGGATCGTATAGCAATCAGCCCCAGCATTTT. This translates into CASSREGSYSNQPQHF. The chain carries TRBV28 and TRBJ1-5; D ambiguous. The V end was cut by 8 bases, the J end by 0 bases, with 17 bases between. The CDR3 extends over 16 amino acids. Germline-derived CDR1 and CDR2 are MDHEN and SYDVKM.

The chain joins TRBV2 to TRBJ2-1; 10 bases are a match to TRBD2. The CDR3 covers 14 residues. J was trimmed by 8 bases and V by 6 bases; bases with no gene match: 7. The V gene's germline CDR1 is SNHLY and CDR2 FYNNEI. CDR3 nucleotides: TGTGCCAGCAGCTCTCTAGCGGGGGAGGATGAGCAGTTCTTC. Translating it yields CASSSLAGEDEQFF.

In this sample, this clone turned up once. The chain joins TRBV28 to TRBJ2-2; no definite D call. Germline-derived CDR1 and CDR2 are MDHEN and SYDVKM. The CDR3 sequence is 13 residues long. The V end lost 9 bases, the J end lost 3 bases, and 11 bases lay between the germline ends. CDR3 in DNA: TGTGCCAGTGAGAGGCCTTACACCGGGGAGCTGTTTTTT. Translated, it gives CASERPYTGELFF.

J is TRBJ2-7 and V is TRBV5-4, with 8 bases matching TRBD1. V was pared by 0 bases and J by 0 bases, with 2 bases of the junction left unmatched. The V gene's germline CDR1 is SGHNT and CDR2 YYREEE (reference sequence). This CDR3 has 15 amino acids. The CDR3 here is CASSLETGVSYEQYF. In DNA form, the CDR3 reads TGTGCCAGCAGCTTGGAGACAGGGGTCTCCTACGAGCAGTACTTC.

In DNA, the CDR3 is TGTGCCAGCAGATACCCCGACAGCCTCTATGGCTACACCTTC. This sequence encodes CASRYPDSLYGYTF. The chain combines TRBV28 with TRBJ1-2, with D possibly being TRBD1 (5 bases). Trimming pared 6 bases from V and 4 bases from J, leaving 15 bases between. There are 14 residues in the CDR3. From germline, CDR1 is MDHEN and CDR2 SYDVKM.

This chain uses TRBV5-1 with TRBJ2-2; tentative D call: TRBD2 (7 bases). In germline, CDR1 is SGHRS, CDR2 YFSETQ. The CDR3 runs to 14 residues. Trimming shortened V by 5 bases and J by 3 bases, and 11 bases separated the two germline ends. The CDR3 spells CASRRGAHTGELFF. The CDR3 region has the DNA TGCGCCAGCAGACGGGGGGCGCACACCGGGGAGCTGTTTTTT. Full variable domain (remainder filled in from reference TRBV5-1 and TRBJ2-2): KAGVTQTPRYLIKTRGQQVTLSCSPISGHRSVSWYQQTPGQGLQFLFEYFSETQRNKGNFPGRFSGRQFSNSRSEMNVSTLELGDSALYLCASRRGAHTGELFFGEGSRLTVL.

The chain links TRBV28 to TRBJ2-7, with 9 positions matching TRBD2. The CDR3 length is 15 residues. CDR1 and CDR2 from the germline V gene are MDHEN and SYDVKM. Trimming cost V 4 bases and J 5 bases; bases outside gene matches: 9. DNA of the CDR3: TGTGCCAGCAGTTCTCCCGGGACTAGCACCCACGAGCAGTACTTC. Translation: CASSSPGTSTHEQYF. Full variable domain (outside the CDR3, taken from reference TRBV28 and TRBJ2-7): DVKVTQSSRYLVKRTGEKVFLECVQDMDHENMFWYRQDPGLGLRLIYFSYDVKMKEKGDIPEGYSVSREKKERFSLILESASTNQTSMYLCASSSPGTSTHEQYFGPGTRLTVT.

This clone was recorded only once. The chain links TRBV24-1 to TRBJ2-1; 8 nucleotides match TRBD2. Trimming at V came to 1 base and at J to 5 bases, leaving 3 bases not matched to a gene. CDR1 is KGHDR and CDR2 is SFDVKD in the germline V gene. The CDR3 extends over 15 amino acids. The CDR3 loop is CATSDLKRGNNEQFF. The CDR3 DNA follows: TGTGCCACCAGTGATTTAAAGCGGGGGAACAATGAGCAGTTCTTC.

This rearrangement joins TRBV7-2 to TRBJ2-7, with a weak D call TRBD2 (6 bases). This CDR3 contains 12 residues. Germline V gives CDR1 SGHTA, CDR2 FQGNSA. Deletions cut 5 bases from V and 11 bases from J, with 16 bases between. The CDR3 coding sequence is TGTGCCAGCAGCCTTTACCGCGGGGCGGAGTACTTC. It specifies CASSLYRGAEYF.

The chain couples TRBV3-1 (or the pseudogene TRBV3-2) to TRBJ1-3; a weak D match, TRBD1 (6 bases). Looked up from germline, CDR1 is LGHDT and CDR2 is YNNKEL (reference sequence). Trimming pared 1 base from V and 2 bases from J, leaving 9 bases between. The CDR3 covers 15 residues. The CDR3 region is CASSQGRQAGNTIYF. CDR3 bases: TGTGCCAGCAGCCAAGGAAGACAGGCTGGAAACACCATATATTTT.

The table lists this clone with a count of one. The chain recombines TRBV28 with TRBJ1-2; D is ambiguous. The ends were cut back, 3 bases at V and 2 bases at J, with 13 bases in the middle. This CDR3 is built from 15 residues. Germline-derived CDR1 and CDR2 are MDHEN and SYDVKM. This CDR3 is CASSLEHLLNYGYTF. CDR3 sequence (DNA): TGTGCCAGCAGTTTGGAGCACCTTCTAAACTATGGCTACACCTTC.

The rearrangement joins TRBV5-3 to TRBJ2-3, with D perhaps matching TRBD2 (6 bases). TRBV5-3 is sorted into the ORF group, with uncertain function. The CDR3 contains 15 residues. V was trimmed by 1 base and J by 1 base, leaving 10 bases between them. The CDR3 loop is CARSLTSRCTDTQYF. DNA for the CDR3: TGTGCCAGAAGCTTGACTAGCCGATGCACAGATACGCAGTATTTT.

V usage is TRBV6-5 and J usage is TRBJ1-2; D is unresolved. Germline V CDR1 and CDR2: MNHEY, SVGAGI. Trimming removed 5 bases at V and 3 bases at J, with 10 bases between. The CDR3 is made up of 13 amino acids. The CDR3 DNA is TGTGCCAGCAGTCCGGTCGGGTACTATGGCTACACCTTC. This gives the protein CASSPVGYYGYTF.

This clone was detected only once. The chain couples TRBV29-1 to TRBJ1-2; D is possibly TRBD1 (6 bases). Deletions cut 4 bases from V and 4 bases from J, with 16 bases between. CDR3 length: 14 amino acids. Per germline, CDR1 SQVTM and CDR2 ANQGSEA. The CDR3 DNA follows: TGCAGCGTTGTATGGCAGGGGACCTCCTATGGCTACACCTTC. Translating gives CSVVWQGTSYGYTF. Supplemented by reference TRBV29-1 and TRBJ1-2, the full variable domain reads SAVISQKPSRDICQRGTSLTIQCQVDSQVTMMFWYRQQPGQSLTLIATANQGSEATYESGFVIDKFPISRPNLTFSTLTVSNMSPEDSSIYLCSVVWQGTSYGYTFGSGTRLTVV.

The chain links TRBV18 to TRBJ2-5; D possibly corresponds to TRBD2 (6 bases). Germline loops: CDR1 KGHSH, CDR2 LQKENI. CDR3 length: 13 amino acids. The germline V and J ends were trimmed by 3 bases and 5 bases, with 10 bases remaining between them. The CDR3 nucleotides read TGTGCCAGCTCACCCGGGAGCGGGGAGACCCAGTACTTC. Its protein is CASSPGSGETQYF.

The chain recombines TRBV11-1 with TRBJ2-1, with D possibly matching TRBD1 (7 bases). V lost 5 bases and J lost 4, with 18 bases in between. CDR1 is SGHAT and CDR2 is FQDESV in the germline V gene (reference sequence). The CDR3 has 16 amino acids. CDR3 sequence reads: CASSALEGADYNEQFF. The DNA for the CDR3 is TGTGCCAGCAGCGCCCTGGAGGGGGCGGATTACAATGAGCAGTTCTTC.

V is TRBV29-1 and J is TRBJ1-1; possibly TRBD1 for D (5 bases). There are 10 residues in the CDR3. Germline V gene sequence: CDR1 SQVTM, CDR2 ANQGSEA. V shed 4 bases and J shed 9 bases, with 9 bases lying between them. The CDR3 DNA reads TGCAGCGTTGGAGCAGGGCAAGCTTTCTTT. It specifies CSVGAGQAFF.

The V gene is TRBV2, the J gene TRBJ1-3; D is undetermined. This CDR3 has 13 amino acids. Per the germline V gene, CDR1 is SNHLY and CDR2 is FYNNEI. The V and J ends lost 7 bases and 4 bases respectively, with 11 bases between them. DNA of the CDR3: TGTGCCAGCAACGCGTATCCGGGAAACACCATATATTTT. Amino acid sequence: CASNAYPGNTIYF.

This clone was seen more than once but under ten times. This chain connects TRBV5-6 to TRBJ1-5; no reliable D call. Germline CDR1 is SGHDT and CDR2 is YYEEEE. This CDR3 has 15 residues. The V and J ends lost 4 bases and 0 bases respectively, with 11 bases between them. The CDR3 DNA reads TGTGCCAGCAGCATACAGTCTTATAGCAATCAGCCCCAGCATTTT. Protein product: CASSIQSYSNQPQHF.

The chain uses TRBV4-3 and TRBJ1-4; 9 bases fit TRBD1. V gave up 0 bases and J gave up 10 bases; unmatched junction bases: 6. Germline CDR1 is LGHNA and CDR2 is YSLEER. The CDR3 has 15 residues. The CDR3 DNA reads TGCGCCAGCAGCCAAGATAACAGGGGGCCGGCAAAACTGTTTTTT. Its protein product is CASSQDNRGPAKLFF.

V usage is TRBV24-1 and J usage is TRBJ1-1; D remains ambiguous. V was cut by 5 bases and J by 3 bases, with 6 bases left in between. This CDR3 has 12 amino acids. In germline, CDR1 is KGHDR, CDR2 SFDVKD. The CDR3 bases are TGTGCCACCAGTGCCGGGGACACTGAAGCTTTCTTT. Translation gives CATSAGDTEAFF.

The chain recombines TRBV10-3 with TRBJ1-2; D is perhaps TRBD1 (6 bases). This CDR3 has 17 amino acids. Germline loops: CDR1 ENHRY, CDR2 SYGVKD. The ends were cut back, 6 bases at V and 8 bases at J, with 28 bases in the middle. CDR3 amino acids: CAIRTTKEGGPVQGYTF. CDR3 DNA: TGTGCCATCAGGACGACAAAGGAGGGGGGGCCAGTGCAAGGCTACACCTTC.

The chain employs TRBV19 and TRBJ2-2; 10 bases are a match to TRBD2. The J segment lost 7 bases and the V segment lost 3 bases, leaving 14 bases of the junction unmatched. The CDR3 is 18 amino acids. Germline CDR1 reads LNHDA; CDR2 reads SQIVND (reference sequence). CDR3 in amino acids: CASSIRVAGGVRVGELFF. The CDR3 region has the DNA TGTGCCAGTAGTATTAGGGTAGCGGGAGGTGTACGTGTCGGGGAGCTGTTTTTT.